This T cell receptor beta chain originates from a study of shared clonotypes between healthy human individuals. Study context: Every donor yielded three CD4 naive, three CD4 memory, two CD8 naive and one CD8 memory plate.

Here immunoSEQ multiplex PCR was the method, and the copy in TCRdb shows in-frame clones only, minus some. Of 2 million to 2.5 million clones in the sample, about nine tenths are singletons; the top ten hold about 0.41%. The sample taken for sequencing was naive CD4+ T cells from PBMCs. The subset was: CD45RA+ positively selected. This clonotype originated in a man aged 18-30 years in good health. Some clones in this sample may be carry-over from other donors' samples.

CDR3: CASSPPGGSQHF. The CDR3 nucleotides are TGTGCCAGCAGCCCGCCGGGCGGGTCCCAGCATTTT. The V gene is TRBV7-3, the J gene TRBJ1-5; D gene uncertain. The V and J ends lost 5 bases and 11 bases respectively, with 13 bases between them. The V gene's germline CDR1 is SGHTA and CDR2 FQGTGA. The CDR3 totals 12 residues. Filled out from reference TRBV7-3 and TRBJ1-5, the complete variable domain reads GAGVSQTPSNKVTEKGKYVELRCDPISGHTALYWYRQSLGQGPEFLIYFQGTGAADDSGLPNDRFFAVRPEGSVSTLKIQRTERGDSAVYLCASSPPGGSQHFGDGTRLSIL.